Listed below are T cell receptor beta chains from one sample, sequenced in a study of T-cell reconstitution after alpha-beta-depleted transplantation in children. MiXCR, run by TCRdb on the PCR reads, gives a single entry per CDR3 protein. Seen here are 200,000 to 300,000 distinct CDR3 sequences, more than 20% observed once, and the top ten hold about 2.6%. Here the sequenced sample was PBMCs, taken before TCRalphabeta/CD19-depleted stem cell transplant. These receptor sequences come from a girl aged 2 to 10 with Fanconi anemia, due to receive a stem cell transplant. Each CDR3 is given with its conserved first and last residue. The D gene is left open where the match is weak.

v_call,d_call,cdr3_aa
TRBV9,TRBD2,CASSVASGVYTGELFF
TRBV2,TRBD1,CASRATGTANTGELFF
TRBV28,NA,CASSSGTAKNIQYF
TRBV29-1,NA,CSVNHDGSYEQYF
TRBV28,NA,CASSFRLGGTYEQYF
TRBV7-9,NA,CASSLLLLGYTF
TRBV5-1,NA,CASSFWGSAYNEQFF
TRBV7-3,TRBD2,CASSLTLAGGFEQFF
TRBV20-1,NA,CSARAPATLAKNIQYF
TRBV6-5,NA,CASSKGSYEQYF
TRBV28,TRBD2,CASSAIREASSYNEQFF
TRBV10-3,NA,CAISRLASLDTQYF
TRBV7-9,NA,CASSQAGGAEAFF
TRBV29-1,NA,CSVEDRRDGYEQYF
TRBV20-1,NA,CSARAPALRSNEQFF
TRBV12-3/TRBV12-4,TRBD2,CASSLERGGLHEQYF
TRBV10-1,TRBD1,CASSRFQGDNEQFF
TRBV29-1,NA,CSVAGLGNQPQHF
TRBV12-3/TRBV12-4,NA,CASSFPGTEQYF
TRBV20-1,TRBD1,CSARTGLFQPQHF
TRBV7-2,TRBD1,CASSRTGLAYEQYF
TRBV7-3,NA,CASSYEGGNTGELFF
TRBV7-8,NA,CASSARGSTSYNEQFF
TRBV27,TRBD1,CASSFAGQGHRNEQFF
TRBV20-1,NA,CSASPSGGPQETQYF
TRBV29-1,TRBD1,CSAGQGRDTQYF
TRBV28,TRBD2,CASSFEVAGPYEQYF
TRBV29-1,NA,CSVRLDQETQYF
TRBV7-3,NA,CASSFDVRTANTGELFF
TRBV29-1,NA,CSVTGPPSYEQYF
TRBV5-1,TRBD2,CASSLIAGEDEQFF
TRBV20-1,NA,CSAANRDRVYEQYF
TRBV5-6,TRBD2,CASSKLAGSPYNEQFF
TRBV6-5,NA,CASSYRPGANSPLHF
TRBV12-3/TRBV12-4,TRBD2,CASSLPSGGALEQYF
TRBV12-3/TRBV12-4,NA,CASSLVAAYEQYF
TRBV20-1,NA,CSARDLGRNTDTQYF
TRBV7-2,NA,CASSFTGTINQPQHF
TRBV20-1,NA,CSARDRVAYEQYF
TRBV25-1,NA,CASSEYTSGANVLTF
TRBV29-1,NA,CSVQFSEETQYF
TRBV29-1,NA,CSVGGPDSQQYF
TRBV5-1,NA,CASSLLVEETQYF
TRBV5-1,TRBD2,CASSLAGTSVDDTQYF
TRBV25-1,NA,CASSVAVKETQYF
TRBV9,NA,CASSVDGGGETQYF